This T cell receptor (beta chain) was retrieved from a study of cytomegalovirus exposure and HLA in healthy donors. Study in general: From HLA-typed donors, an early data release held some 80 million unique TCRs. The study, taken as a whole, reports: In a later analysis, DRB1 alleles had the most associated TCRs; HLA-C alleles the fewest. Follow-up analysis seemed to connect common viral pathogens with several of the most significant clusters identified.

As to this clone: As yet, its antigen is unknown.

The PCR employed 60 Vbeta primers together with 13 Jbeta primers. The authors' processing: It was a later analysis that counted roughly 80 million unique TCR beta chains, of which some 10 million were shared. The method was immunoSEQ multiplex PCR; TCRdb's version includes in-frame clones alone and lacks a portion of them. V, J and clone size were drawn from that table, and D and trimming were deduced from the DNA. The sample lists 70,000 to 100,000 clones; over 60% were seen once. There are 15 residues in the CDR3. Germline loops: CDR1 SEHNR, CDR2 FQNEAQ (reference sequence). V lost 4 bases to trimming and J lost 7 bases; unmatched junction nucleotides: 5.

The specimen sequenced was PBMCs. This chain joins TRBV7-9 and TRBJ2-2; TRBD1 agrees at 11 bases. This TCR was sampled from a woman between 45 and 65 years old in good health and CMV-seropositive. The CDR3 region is CASSSDRGLSGELFF. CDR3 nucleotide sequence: TGTGCCAGCAGCTCGGACAGGGGGCTCAGCGGGGAGCTGTTTTTT.